This note documents a single T cell receptor beta chain sequence. The data were obtained in a study of blood T cell repertoires in COVID-19. Sequencing used immunoSEQ multiplex PCR; TCRdb keeps in-frame clones, though not all of them. The profile shows a few hundred thousand clones, about 88% of them singletons. This CDR3 is 18 amino acids long. With 2 bases clipped from V and 3 bases from J, the junction kept 13 bases outside the gene matches. Germline V lookup: CDR1 SGHTA, CDR2 FQGTGA. Sequencing was performed on peripheral blood. J is TRBJ1-1 and V is TRBV7-3, with 9 bases aligning to TRBD1. The receptor was isolated from a man aged 55-75 years who had recovered from COVID-19. The CDR3 DNA follows: TGTGCCAGCAGCTTAGTAGGACAGGGGTATCTTGTGGACACTGAAGCTTTCTTT. It is translated as CASSLVGQGYLVDTEAFF.